One and the same sample provided the 24 T cell receptor beta chains below, sequenced in a study of T cells in localized non-small cell lung cancer. Here immunoSEQ multiplex PCR was the method, and the copy in TCRdb shows in-frame clones only, minus some. The sample includes 55,000 to 80,000 clones, around four fifths of them seen just once. The input for sequencing was peripheral blood, taken before any cancer treatment. The receptors derive from a female donor aged 60 or older with stage I lung adenocarcinoma.

The J gene is TRBJ1-1, the V gene TRBV11-2; 9 positions agree with TRBD1. The germline CDR1 and CDR2 sequences are SGHAT and FQNNGV. V gave up 5 bases and J gave up 4 bases; unmatched junction bases: 14. The CDR3 length is 17 residues. CDR3 DNA sequence: TGTGCCAGCAGCCCTATACCGGGACAGGGATTGGGCACTGAAGCTTTCTTT. Protein: CASSPIPGQGLGTEAFF.

This clone was counted once. This chain links TRBV7-9 with TRBJ2-1, with D possibly TRBD1 on 6 matching bases. The V end lost 1 base, the J end lost 5 bases, and 18 bases lay between the germline ends. The length of the CDR3 is 17 residues. Germline assignment: CDR1 SEHNR and CDR2 FQNEAQ (reference sequence). This CDR3 reads CASSLVWGRVENNEQFF. The CDR3 nucleotides read TGTGCCAGCAGCTTAGTCTGGGGGCGGGTCGAAAACAATGAGCAGTTCTTC.

The rearrangement joins TRBV5-1 to TRBJ2-5; D possibly corresponds to TRBD2 (7 bases). V lost 4 bases and J 4 bases, leaving 20 bases between the germline ends. CDR3 size: 16 residues. In germline, CDR1 is SGHRS, CDR2 YFSETQ. The CDR3: CASSPGGIGGAETQYF. The CDR3 DNA sequence: TGCGCCAGCAGCCCCGGGGGGATTGGGGGCGCAGAGACCCAGTACTTC.

The V gene is TRBV7-6, the J gene TRBJ2-3; D unclear. With 5 bases removed from V and 2 bases from J, the gap between germline ends came to 17 bases. The CDR3 runs 16 residues. Per the germline V gene, CDR1 is SGHVS and CDR2 is FNYEAQ. CDR3 coding DNA: TGTGCCAGCAGCACCCGTCCTGCCCTACCCACAGATACGCAGTATTTT. Translation gives CASSTRPALPTDTQYF.

V usage is TRBV12-5 and J usage is TRBJ2-3; TRBD2 matches 14 bases. Germline assignment: CDR1 LGHNT and CDR2 FRNRAP. V lost 5 bases, J lost 5 bases, and 9 bases stayed unmatched. The CDR3 is 17 residues long. The DNA of the CDR3 is TGTGCTAGTGGTCGAGGACTAGCGGGGGGTCGGGGAGATACGCAGTATTTT. It encodes CASGRGLAGGRGDTQYF.

The chain combines TRBV28 with TRBJ2-7; TRBD1 aligns across 7 bases. Germline CDR1 is MDHEN and CDR2 is SYDVKM. Germline trimming cut 1 base from V and 0 bases from J; bases unmatched to any gene: 3. This CDR3 comprises 15 residues. The CDR3 protein is CASSLFRDSSYEQYF. The CDR3 DNA follows: TGTGCCAGCAGTTTATTCCGGGACAGCTCCTACGAGCAGTACTTC. The entire variable domain, with the rest obtained from reference TRBV28 and TRBJ2-7, is as follows: DVKVTQSSRYLVKRTGEKVFLECVQDMDHENMFWYRQDPGLGLRLIYFSYDVKMKEKGDIPEGYSVSREKKERFSLILESASTNQTSMYLCASSLFRDSSYEQYFGPGTRLTVT.

A note on this clone: This sample includes further DNA sequences coding for the same CDR3. The J gene is TRBJ1-1, the V gene TRBV7-9; D is unclear. The CDR3 has 13 amino acids. Germline-derived CDR1 and CDR2 are SEHNR and FQNEAQ (reference sequence). V lost 5 bases, J lost 1 base, and 8 bases lay in between. The CDR3 nucleotides read TGTGCCAGCAGCCCCCAGGCGAACACTGAAGCTTTCTTT. Its translation is CASSPQANTEAFF.

V gene TRBV30 combines with J gene TRBJ2-5; D remains unclear. CDR1 and CDR2 (germline): GTSNPN, SVGIG (reference sequence). CDR3 length: 13 residues. The V and J ends lost 0 bases and 2 bases respectively, with 7 bases between them. Here the CDR3 reads CAWSVRRQETQYF. The DNA for the CDR3 is TGTGCCTGGAGTGTCCGTCGGCAAGAGACCCAGTACTTC. Using reference TRBV30 and TRBJ2-5 for the parts outside the CDR3, the full variable domain is SQTIHQWPATLVQPVGSPLSLECTVEGTSNPNLYWYRQAAGRGLQLLFYSVGIGQISSEVPQNLSASRPQDRQFILSSKKLLLSDSGFYLCAWSVRRQETQYFGPGTRLLVL.

The J gene is TRBJ1-2, the V gene TRBV11-3; tentative D call: TRBD1 (5 bases). Germline assignment: CDR1 SGHNT and CDR2 YENEEA. CDR3 length equals 16 residues. The V and J ends lost 5 bases and 1 base respectively, with 17 bases between them. The CDR3, as DNA: TGTGCCAGCAGCCCTCGATTCGGACAAAGTAACTATGGCTACACCTTC. It is translated as CASSPRFGQSNYGYTF.

This clone was counted a single time. The chain is built from TRBV14 and TRBJ2-1, with D perhaps assigned TRBD1 or TRBD2 (5 bases each). Germline V gene sequence: CDR1 SGHDN, CDR2 FVKESK. With 3 bases removed from V and 7 bases from J, the gap between germline ends came to 19 bases. The CDR3 extends over 16 amino acids. Here the CDR3 DNA reads TGTGCCAGCAGCCAGACGGGGCTACCTACTACAAATGAGCAGTTCTTC. The encoded protein is CASSQTGLPTTNEQFF.

This clone was observed a single time. CDR3 sequence reads: CASSLGETTYQETQYF. The DNA of the CDR3 is TGTGCCAGCAGCTTAGGGGAAACGACATACCAAGAGACCCAGTACTTC. This chain links TRBV7-9 with TRBJ2-5; D call uncertain. The CDR3 sequence is 16 residues long. The V gene lost 1 base and the J gene lost 0 bases, with 12 bases spanning the gap. Germline values: CDR1 SEHNR, CDR2 FQNEAQ (reference sequence).

This clone is a singleton in its sample. The V call is TRBV5-1, the J call TRBJ2-5; 13 bases agree with TRBD2. Trimming at V came to 3 bases and at J to 3 bases, leaving 5 bases not matched to a gene. The CDR3 is 16 amino acids. Germline V gene lookup returns CDR1 SGHRS and CDR2 YFSETQ. CDR3 in amino acids: CASSSGLAGVEETQYF. The CDR3 nucleotides read TGCGCCAGCAGCTCCGGACTAGCGGGGGTTGAAGAGACCCAGTACTTC.

The gene calls are TRBV13 and TRBJ2-7; 14 nucleotides align to TRBD2. Germline-derived CDR1 and CDR2 are PRHDT and FYEKMQ (reference sequence). This CDR3 region has 19 residues. The J segment lost 7 bases and the V segment lost 1 base, leaving 15 bases of the junction unmatched. CDR3: CASSLAGKLTSGGAREQYF. The CDR3 nucleotides are TGTGCCAGCAGCTTAGCTGGAAAGCTGACTAGCGGGGGGGCTCGTGAGCAGTACTTC.

This clone came up once. The rearrangement joins TRBV4-1 to TRBJ2-3, with D tentatively TRBD2 (5 bases). Germline assignment: CDR1 MGHRA and CDR2 YSYEKL. V shed 0 bases and J shed 0 bases, with 13 bases lying between them. This CDR3 has 17 residues. The CDR3 coding sequence is TGCGCCAGCAGCCAAGATGTTCGACTAACAAGCACAGATACGCAGTATTTT. Protein product: CASSQDVRLTSTDTQYF.

This sequence joins TRBV11-3 and TRBJ2-7; TRBD2 agrees at 14 bases. The CDR3 covers 15 residues. Germline loops: CDR1 SGHNT, CDR2 YENEEA. V trimming: 3 bases; J trimming: 7 bases; junction bases outside the gene matches: 5. CDR3 region: CASSLGLAGEREQYF. Here the CDR3 DNA reads TGTGCCAGCAGCTTGGGACTAGCGGGAGAACGGGAGCAGTACTTC. Based on the CDR3 plus reference TRBV11-3 and TRBJ2-7, the full variable domain is EAGVVQSPRYKIIEKKQPVAFWCNPISGHNTLYWYLQNLGQGPELLIRYENEEAVDDSQLPKDRFSAERLKGVDSTLKIQPAELGDSAVYLCASSLGLAGEREQYFGPGTRLTVT.

The V call is TRBV6-1, the J call TRBJ2-1; D could derive from TRBD1 or TRBD2 (7 bases each). The ends were cut back, 2 bases at V and 2 bases at J, with 10 bases in the middle. Germline CDR1 MNHNS, CDR2 SASEGT. CDR3 length: 15 residues. As DNA, the CDR3 is TGTGCCAGCAGTGAACAGGGGGGGACCTACAATGAGCAGTTCTTC. Translating it yields CASSEQGGTYNEQFF.

The chain employs TRBV14 and TRBJ2-3; D is possibly TRBD1 (6 bases). Germline V gene sequence: CDR1 SGHDN, CDR2 FVKESK. The germline V and J ends were trimmed by 3 bases and 2 bases, with 12 bases remaining between them. The CDR3 covers 15 residues. In DNA, the CDR3 is TGTGCCAGCAGCCACCTAGGGGGAACCACAGATACGCAGTATTTT. Encoded protein: CASSHLGGTTDTQYF. Based on the CDR3 plus reference TRBV14 and TRBJ2-3, the full variable domain is EAGVTQFPSHSVIEKGQTVTLRCDPISGHDNLYWYRRVMGKEIKFLLHFVKESKQDESGMPNNRFLAERTGGTYSTLKVQPAELEDSGVYFCASSHLGGTTDTQYFGPGTRLTVL.

This sequence joins TRBV19 and TRBJ2-5; 8 bases match TRBD1. The CDR3 has 15 residues. V was clipped by 3 bases and J by 2 bases; unmatched bases: 5. Germline V gene lookup returns CDR1 LNHDA and CDR2 SQIVND (reference sequence). CDR3 in amino acids: CASSITRTGQETQYF. CDR3 DNA sequence: TGTGCCAGTAGTATCACTCGGACAGGGCAAGAGACCCAGTACTTC.

This clone was recorded a few times. V usage is TRBV6-1 and J usage is TRBJ2-3; no clear D. The CDR3 runs to 16 residues. CDR1 MNHNS and CDR2 SASEGT come from the germline V gene. Trimming shortened V by 2 bases and J by 0 bases, and 12 bases separated the two germline ends. DNA for the CDR3: TGTGCCAGCAGTGAAAATCTTTTACGGAGCACAGATACGCAGTATTTT. This codes for CASSENLLRSTDTQYF.

The gene calls are TRBV29-1 and TRBJ1-3; 7 nucleotides match TRBD1. The CDR3 has 13 residues. The germline V gene encodes CDR1 SQVTM and CDR2 ANQGSEA. V lost 7 bases, J lost 4 bases, and 7 bases stayed unmatched. CDR3 nucleotide sequence: TGCAGCGCCCAGGGACAGTCCGGAAACACCATATATTTT. Translating it yields CSAQGQSGNTIYF.

The J gene is TRBJ2-5, the V gene TRBV5-6; D is possibly TRBD1 or TRBD2 (6 bases each). Germline CDR1 is SGHDT and CDR2 is YYEEEE. Trimming pared 3 bases from V and 2 bases from J, leaving 14 bases between. The CDR3 covers 15 residues. DNA for the CDR3: TGTGCCAGCAGCTCCCCCGGGGGCTTTCAAGAGACCCAGTACTTC. This sequence encodes CASSSPGGFQETQYF. Variable domain in full (rest from reference TRBV5-6 and TRBJ2-5): DAGVTQSPTHLIKTRGQQVTLRCSPKSGHDTVSWYQQALGQGPQFIFQYYEEEERQRGNFPDRFSGHQFPNYSSELNVNALLLGDSALYLCASSSPGGFQETQYFGPGTRLLVL.

The rearrangement joins TRBV28 to TRBJ1-1, with no clear D. This CDR3 spans 11 amino acids. V was pared by 6 bases and J by 0 bases, with 2 bases between. Germline-derived CDR1 and CDR2 are MDHEN and SYDVKM. CDR3 bases: TGTGCCAGCAGGGTGAACACTGAAGCTTTCTTT. This gives the protein CASRVNTEAFF.

The rearrangement joins TRBV2 to TRBJ1-1; 7 positions match TRBD1. Germline V gene sequence: CDR1 SNHLY, CDR2 FYNNEI. This CDR3 has 14 amino acids. Germline trimming cut 7 bases from V and 6 bases from J; bases unmatched to any gene: 11. The CDR3 nucleotides read TGTGCCAGCAAGTCGGCAGGGGGAGTCTCTGAAGCTTTCTTT. It translates to CASKSAGGVSEAFF.

This clone appeared once. The chain links TRBV7-9 to TRBJ2-7; TRBD2 agrees at 8 bases. Per the germline V gene, CDR1 is SEHNR and CDR2 is FQNEAQ (reference sequence). This CDR3 contains 15 residues. Trimming cost V 4 bases and J 2 bases; bases outside gene matches: 7. This chain's CDR3 is CASSSSGGAAYEQYF. Here the CDR3 DNA reads TGTGCCAGCAGCTCCTCGGGGGGGGCGGCCTACGAGCAGTACTTC.